This T cell receptor beta chain was identified in a study of post-analysis software for immune sequencing data. At the level of the study: Progressive-relapsing, secondary progressive and relapsing-remitting multiple sclerosis were among the disease courses included. Whole-study findings and limits: Relative to controls, patients had a few TRBV segments at higher frequency, with TRBV5-6, TRBV5-1 and TRBV20-1 among these. When compared against controls, multiple sclerosis patients showed significantly lower normalized Chao1 diversity. Pronounced co-clustering by F measure was evident among identically batched samples.

Germline V gene sequence: CDR1 DFQATT, CDR2 SNEGSKA (reference sequence). Trimming pared 0 bases from V and 0 bases from J, leaving 25 bases between. The CDR3 has 20 residues. The library was made from cDNA and included unique molecular identifiers. Each CDR3 protein is one row after TCRdb ran MiXCR on the PCR reads. The table includes about 620,000 distinct CDR3 sequences, about 40% detected once. On this clonotype itself: Its antigen is not identified.

The sequencing sample was made of blood. The TCR originated in a girl aged 5-17 years with multiple sclerosis. V is TRBV20-1 and J is TRBJ2-3, with D possibly TRBD2 on 5 matching bases. The CDR3, as DNA: TGCAGTGCTAGAGACGACGACGAACCACCGGACTCCTTTAGCACAGATACGCAGTATTTT. This gives the protein CSARDDDEPPDSFSTDTQYF.